The T cell receptor (beta chain) described here comes from a study of HIV-infected patients and healthy controls. For this clonotype: Its antigen remains unknown.

cDNA was made from about 480 ng RNA using alpha and beta constant primers. Separate chain-specific third strand synthesis with multiplexing indices produced the alpha and beta libraries. A single primer pair per chain amplified all rearrangements, with per-molecule barcodes. TCRdb reprocessed the 5' RACE reads with MiXCR, giving one entry per CDR3 protein. The sample holds nearly 25,000 distinct CDR3 sequences; about 9% are singletons and the top ten take roughly 4.3%. Overall study findings and caveats: HIV-infected patients shared fewer CDR3 sequences between individuals than healthy controls. HIV-associated CDR3 frequencies dropped significantly during therapy; CMV-associated ones, mostly rising, changed nonsignificantly. MAIT alpha-chain CDR3s were frequent in healthy controls, depleted in HIV+.

V was trimmed by 7 bases and J by 4 bases, leaving 9 bases between them. Germline-derived CDR1 and CDR2 are LNHDA and SQIVND (reference sequence). There are 12 residues in the CDR3. No cell fractionation was done, so the repertoire covers all unsorted peripheral blood T cells. Sequenced sample: blood. The V gene is TRBV19, the J gene TRBJ2-3, with D perhaps TRBD2 (6 bases). This TCR came from an adult in good health. The CDR3 region has the DNA TGTGCCAGTAACTGGGGGGCAGATACGCAGTATTTT. Translation gives CASNWGADTQYF.